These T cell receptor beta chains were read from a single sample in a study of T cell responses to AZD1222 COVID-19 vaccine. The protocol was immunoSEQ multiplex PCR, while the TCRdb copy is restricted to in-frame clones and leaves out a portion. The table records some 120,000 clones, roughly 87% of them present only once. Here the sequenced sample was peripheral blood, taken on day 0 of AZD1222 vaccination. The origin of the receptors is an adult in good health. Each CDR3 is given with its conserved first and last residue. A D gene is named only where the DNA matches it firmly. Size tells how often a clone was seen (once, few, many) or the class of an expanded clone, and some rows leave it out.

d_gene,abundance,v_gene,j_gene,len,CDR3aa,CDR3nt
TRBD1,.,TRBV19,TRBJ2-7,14,CASSKPGQSYEQYF,TGTGCCAGTAGTAAGCCGGGACAGAGCTACGAGCAGTACTTC
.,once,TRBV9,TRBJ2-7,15,CASSVGQTSSYEQYF,TGTGCCAGCAGCGTAGGTCAGACGAGCTCCTACGAGCAGTACTTC
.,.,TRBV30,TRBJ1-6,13,CAWSFTVNSPLHF,TGTGCCTGGAGCTTTACAGTGAATTCACCCCTCCACTTT
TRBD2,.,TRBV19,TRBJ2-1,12,CASAGGPNEQFF,TGTGCCAGTGCGGGGGGGCCCAATGAGCAGTTCTTC
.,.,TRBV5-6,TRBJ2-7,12,CASSLSGYEQYF,TGTGCCAGCAGCTTGTCCGGTTACGAGCAGTACTTC
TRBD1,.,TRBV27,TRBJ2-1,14,CATHRDRGNNEQFF,TGTGCCACCCACCGGGACAGGGGAAACAATGAGCAGTTCTTC
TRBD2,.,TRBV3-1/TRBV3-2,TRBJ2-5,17,CASSQVGPGLREETQYF,TGTGCCAGCAGCCAAGTTGGACCGGGACTACGGGAAGAGACCCAGTACTTC
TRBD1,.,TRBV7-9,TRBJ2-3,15,CASSLPRDRADTQYF,TGTGCCAGCAGCTTACCCCGGGACAGGGCAGATACGCAGTATTTT
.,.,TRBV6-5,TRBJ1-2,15,CASSYSTIGHRGYTF,TGTGCCAGCAGTTACTCGACCATTGGACATCGTGGCTACACCTTC
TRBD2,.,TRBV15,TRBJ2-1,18,CATSRLPGLAGAYNEQFF,TGTGCCACCAGCAGACTCCCGGGACTAGCGGGGGCGTACAATGAGCAGTTCTTC
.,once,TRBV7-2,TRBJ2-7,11,CASSLNYEQYF,TGTGCCAGCAGCCTCAACTACGAGCAGTACTTC
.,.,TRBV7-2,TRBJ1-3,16,CASSPFLQDSGNTIYF,TGTGCCAGCAGCCCCTTCCTCCAGGACTCTGGAAACACCATATATTTT
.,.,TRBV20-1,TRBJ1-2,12,CSASQGRYGYTF,TGCAGTGCTAGTCAGGGACGCTATGGCTACACCTTC
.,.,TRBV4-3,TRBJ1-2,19,CASSQLVRHQALLRGGYTF,TGCGCCAGCAGCCAGCTTGTCCGGCATCAGGCGCTCTTAAGGGGTGGCTACACCTTC
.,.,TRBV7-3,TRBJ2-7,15,CASSTTGGPYYEQYF,TGTGCCAGCAGCACGACCGGGGGACCGTACTACGAGCAGTACTTC
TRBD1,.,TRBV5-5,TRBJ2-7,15,CASSLGAGGTYEQYF,TGTGCCAGCAGCTTGGGAGCAGGGGGCACGTACGAGCAGTACTTC
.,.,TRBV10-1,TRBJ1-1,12,CASSAGDAEAFF,TGCGCCAGCAGTGCAGGGGACGCTGAAGCTTTCTTT
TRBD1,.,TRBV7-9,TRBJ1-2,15,CASSRGTGTNYGYTF,TGTGCCAGCAGCCGTGGGACAGGGACTAACTATGGCTACACCTTC
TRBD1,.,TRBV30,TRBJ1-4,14,CAWSVQGGGEKLFF,TGTGCCTGGAGTGTACAAGGGGGCGGCGAAAAACTGTTTTTT
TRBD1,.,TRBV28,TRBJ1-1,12,CASSGTGTEAFF,TGTGCCAGCAGTGGGACAGGCACTGAAGCTTTCTTT
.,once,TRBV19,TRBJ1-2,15,CASSIGRQLRGGYTF,TGTGCCAGTAGTATTGGCCGGCAGCTGAGGGGTGGCTACACCTTC
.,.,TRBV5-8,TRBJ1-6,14,CASSTGARNSPLHF,TGTGCCAGCAGCACGGGGGCGCGTAATTCACCCCTCCACTTT
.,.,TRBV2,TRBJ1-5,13,CASSAGEDQPQHF,TGTGCCAGCAGTGCGGGGGAGGATCAGCCCCAGCATTTT
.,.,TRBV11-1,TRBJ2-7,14,CASSLIGMGYEQYF,TGTGCCAGCAGCTTAATTGGGATGGGCTACGAGCAGTACTTC
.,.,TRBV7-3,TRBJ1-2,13,CASSQIVGYGYTF,TGTGCCAGCAGCCAAATAGTGGGCTATGGCTACACCTTC
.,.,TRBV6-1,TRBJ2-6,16,CASSEETGSGANVLTF,TGTGCCAGCAGTGAAGAGACAGGCTCTGGGGCCAACGTCCTGACTTTC
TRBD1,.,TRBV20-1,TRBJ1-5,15,CSANDRDYSNQPQHF,TGCAGTGCTAATGACAGGGACTATAGCAATCAGCCCCAGCATTTT
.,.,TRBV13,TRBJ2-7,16,CASSLDPGNLSYEQYF,TGTGCCAGCAGCTTAGATCCAGGGAACCTTTCCTACGAGCAGTACTTC
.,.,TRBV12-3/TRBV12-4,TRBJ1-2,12,CASSLTNYGYTF,TGTGCCAGCAGTCTTACGAACTATGGCTACACCTTC
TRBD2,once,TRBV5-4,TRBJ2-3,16,CASSLGLAGTSDTQYF,TGTGCCAGCAGCTTGGGACTAGCGGGGACCTCAGATACGCAGTATTTT
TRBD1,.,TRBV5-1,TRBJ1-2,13,CASSFQGAVGYTF,TGCGCCAGCAGCTTTCAGGGGGCCGTTGGCTACACCTTC
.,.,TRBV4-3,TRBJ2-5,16,CASSHSLGGQVETQYF,TGCGCCAGCAGCCACTCCTTGGGGGGGCAGGTGGAGACCCAGTACTTC
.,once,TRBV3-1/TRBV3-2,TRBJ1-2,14,CASRRSLGAEGYTF,TGTGCCAGCAGGCGCTCTCTGGGGGCGGAGGGCTACACCTTC
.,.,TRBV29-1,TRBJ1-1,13,CSVSGTLNTEAFF,TGCAGCGTAAGCGGGACACTGAACACTGAAGCTTTCTTT
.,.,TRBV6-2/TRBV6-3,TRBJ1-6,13,CASSLGRATPLHF,TGTGCCAGCAGCCTCGGACGGGCAACGCCCCTCCACTTT
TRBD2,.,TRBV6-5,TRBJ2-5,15,CASKTSGGEQETQYF,TGTGCCAGCAAGACTAGCGGGGGTGAACAAGAGACCCAGTACTTC
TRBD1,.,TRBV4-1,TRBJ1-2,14,CASSHLGQGEGSTF,TGCGCCAGCAGCCACTTGGGACAGGGTGAAGGATCCACCTTC
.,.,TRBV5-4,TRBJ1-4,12,CASSLPTRAPLF,TGTGCCAGCAGCTTACCTACCCGCGCCCCCCTTTTT
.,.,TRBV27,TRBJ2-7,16,CASSRSTPRDGYEQYF,TGTGCCAGCAGCCGCTCAACGCCCAGGGACGGGTACGAGCAGTACTTC
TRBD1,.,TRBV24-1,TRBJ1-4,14,CATSDGQGTGKLFF,TGTGCCACCAGTGATGGACAGGGGACTGGAAAACTGTTTTTT
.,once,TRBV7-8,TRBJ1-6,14,CASSLASENSPLHF,TGTGCCAGCAGCTTAGCGAGCGAGAATTCACCCCTCCACTTT
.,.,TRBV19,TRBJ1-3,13,CASISSSGNTIYF,TGTGCCAGTATCTCTAGCTCTGGAAACACCATATATTTT
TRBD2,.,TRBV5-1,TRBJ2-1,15,CASSLGTSGHNEQFF,TGCGCCAGCAGCCTAGGGACTAGTGGCCACAATGAGCAGTTCTTC
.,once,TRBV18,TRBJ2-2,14,CASITAGRTGELFF,TGTGCCAGCATTACGGCAGGGAGGACCGGGGAGCTGTTTTTT
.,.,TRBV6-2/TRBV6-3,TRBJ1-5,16,CASSPLTGYSNQPQHF,TGTGCCAGCAGCCCCCTCACTGGCTATAGCAATCAGCCCCAGCATTTT
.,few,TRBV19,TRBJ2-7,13,CASTPSGTSGQYF,TGTGCCAGTACCCCCTCCGGGACCAGCGGTCAGTACTTC
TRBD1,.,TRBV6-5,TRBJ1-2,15,CASSYRRQGGNGYTF,TGTGCCAGCAGTTACCGCCGACAGGGGGGGAATGGCTACACCTTC
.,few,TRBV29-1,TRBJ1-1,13,CSVARVLGTEAFF,TGCAGCGTGGCTCGGGTCTTAGGGACTGAAGCTTTCTTT
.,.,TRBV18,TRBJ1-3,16,CASSPSPGVAGNTIYF,TGTGCCAGCTCACCATCTCCAGGGGTCGCCGGAAACACCATATATTTT
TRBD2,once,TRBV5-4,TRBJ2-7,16,CASSPGTSGLSYEQYF,TGTGCCAGCAGCCCGGGGACTAGCGGGCTCTCCTACGAGCAGTACTTC
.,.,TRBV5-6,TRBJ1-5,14,CASSLGGVNQPQHF,TGTGCCAGCAGCTTGGGGGGGGTCAATCAGCCCCAGCATTTT